A selection of T cell receptor beta chains follows, all from one sample in a study of cytomegalovirus exposure and HLA in healthy donors. The method was immunoSEQ multiplex PCR; TCRdb's version includes in-frame clones alone and lacks a portion of them. The table includes 85,000 to 100,000 clones, 69% detected once. The sample taken for sequencing was PBMCs. The receptors stem from a man aged 45 to 65 in good health and CMV-seronegative. CDR3s include the opening cysteine and the closing phenylalanine or tryptophan. The order of the fields is V gene, D gene, J gene, clone size, CDR3 protein, CDR3 DNA. D genes are given only for firm matches. Size is stated for part of the rows, as once, few or many counts, or as a class when the clone is expanded.

>TRBV5-1|NA|TRBJ1-2|NA
CASSLERGGYGYTF
TGCGCCAGCAGCTTGGAACGGGGAGGATATGGCTACACCTTC
>TRBV28|TRBD1|TRBJ1-4|NA
CASSWTGDEKLFF
TGTGCCAGCAGTTGGACAGGGGACGAAAAACTGTTTTTT
>TRBV2|TRBD1|TRBJ1-6|few
CASRTGRPISPLHF
TGTGCCAGCAGGACAGGGCGCCCGATTTCACCCCTCCACTTT
>TRBV9|NA|TRBJ1-1|NA
CASSVASVGVAAEAFF
TGTGCCAGCAGCGTAGCGAGTGTAGGGGTTGCAGCTGAAGCTTTCTTT
>TRBV7-6|NA|TRBJ1-5|once
CASSLAGGQPQHF
TGTGCCAGCAGCTTAGCAGGGGGACAGCCCCAGCATTTT
>TRBV5-1|NA|TRBJ2-5|NA
CASSTNIQETQYF
TGCGCCAGCAGCACTAACATCCAAGAGACCCAGTACTTC
>TRBV25-1|NA|TRBJ1-5|NA
CASSEWGSGGTQPQHF
TGTGCCAGCAGTGAATGGGGGTCCGGGGGTACCCAGCCCCAGCATTTT
>TRBV10-3|TRBD2|TRBJ2-7|NA
CAIRGGFYEQYF
TGTGCCATCCGGGGGGGATTCTACGAGCAGTACTTC
>TRBV27|TRBD2|TRBJ2-3|NA
CASSTPLAPGGDTQYF
TGTGCCAGCAGTACCCCATTAGCTCCGGGGGGGGATACGCAGTATTTT
>TRBV27|NA|TRBJ1-5|few
CASSLRGGAYVSNQPQHF
TGTGCCAGCAGTCTTCGGGGGGGCGCGTATGTTAGCAATCAGCCCCAGCATTTT
>TRBV30|NA|TRBJ1-1|few
CAASTGVYTEAFF
TGTGCCGCTTCGACGGGGGTATATACTGAAGCTTTCTTT
>TRBV7-2|TRBD1|TRBJ2-5|NA
CASSSLDRADWETQYF
TGTGCCAGCAGCTCATTGGACAGGGCCGACTGGGAGACCCAGTACTTC
>TRBV5-4|NA|TRBJ1-2|once
CASSSGPREDYGYTF
TGTGCCAGCAGCTCGGGGCCCAGGGAGGACTATGGCTACACCTTC
>TRBV4-3|NA|TRBJ1-4|NA
CASSHAWRRTNEKLFF
TGCGCCAGCAGCCACGCTTGGCGGCGCACTAATGAAAAACTGTTTTTT
>TRBV6-5|NA|TRBJ1-1|NA
CASSSLGGLNTEAFF
TGTGCCAGCAGTAGTTTGGGAGGCCTGAACACTGAAGCTTTCTTT
>TRBV18|TRBD1|TRBJ1-2|NA
CASSPDRATTAYYGYTF
TGTGCCAGCTCACCGGACAGGGCAACTACGGCTTACTATGGCTACACCTTC
>TRBV6-1|NA|TRBJ1-6|NA
CASSGLAGKSTLHF
TGTGCCAGCAGTGGCCTCGCGGGCAAAAGTACCCTCCACTTT
>TRBV2|TRBD1|TRBJ1-6|NA
CASGQGSSPLHF
TGTGCCAGCGGACAGGGGAGTTCACCCCTCCACTTT
>TRBV6-5|TRBD1|TRBJ2-1|NA
CASSYSGTGINEQFF
TGTGCCAGCAGTTACTCAGGGACAGGGATCAATGAGCAGTTCTTC
>TRBV7-2|TRBD1|TRBJ1-2|NA
CASSDNRGLGGYTF
TGTGCCAGCAGCGATAACAGGGGGCTGGGGGGCTACACCTTC
>TRBV9|NA|TRBJ1-5|NA
CASSVDNNQPQHF
TGTGCCAGCAGCGTAGATAACAATCAGCCCCAGCATTTT
>TRBV7-3|TRBD2|TRBJ2-1|NA
CASSLTGTSLYNEQFF
TGTGCCAGCAGCTTAACGGGGACTAGCCTTTACAATGAGCAGTTCTTC
>TRBV6-1|TRBD1|TRBJ2-2|NA
CASILGGQGVGELFF
TGTGCCAGCATCCTGGGGGGACAGGGTGTCGGGGAGCTGTTTTTT
>TRBV4-3|NA|TRBJ2-3|NA
CASSQRVMSTDTQYF
TGCGCCAGCAGCCAAAGAGTGATGAGCACAGATACGCAGTATTTT
>TRBV5-1|NA|TRBJ2-7|once
CASSLGIQAASYEQYF
TGCGCCAGCAGCTTGGGTATCCAGGCTGCGTCCTACGAGCAGTACTTC
>TRBV19|TRBD2|TRBJ2-1|NA
CASSTLAGVPYNEQFF
TGTGCCAGTAGTACGTTAGCGGGGGTCCCCTACAATGAGCAGTTCTTC
>TRBV11-2|TRBD2|TRBJ2-7|NA
CASSKTSGDTYEQYF
TGTGCCAGCAGCAAAACTAGCGGGGACACCTACGAGCAGTACTTC
>TRBV4-1|NA|TRBJ2-5|few
CASSQDRQVGTQYF
TGCGCCAGCAGCCAAGATCGGCAGGTAGGGACCCAGTACTTC
>TRBV21-1|NA|TRBJ1-2|NA
CASSSSHRTGHGYTF
TGTGCCAGCAGCTCCAGTCACAGGACAGGGCATGGCTACACCTTC
>TRBV28|NA|TRBJ2-2|NA
CASRTEFTGELFF
TGTGCCAGCAGGACAGAATTCACCGGGGAGCTGTTTTTT
>TRBV30|NA|TRBJ1-4|once
CAWSYGATNEKLFF
TGTGCCTGGAGCTACGGGGCAACTAATGAAAAACTGTTTTTT
>TRBV6-1|NA|TRBJ1-1|NA
CASSEAWPNTEAFF
TGTGCCAGCAGTGAAGCCTGGCCGAACACTGAAGCTTTCTTT
>TRBV30|NA|TRBJ2-4|NA
CAWSSSGGKNIQYF
TGTGCCTGGAGTTCATCCGGGGGCAAAAACATTCAGTACTTC
>TRBV5-1|TRBD1|TRBJ2-3|NA
CASTDAQGAADTQYF
TGCGCCAGCACGGATGCCCAGGGGGCAGCAGATACGCAGTATTTT
>TRBV4-3|TRBD1|TRBJ1-1|NA
CASSQDARQGATGAFF
TGCGCCAGCAGCCAAGATGCGAGACAGGGGGCGACAGGAGCTTTCTTT
>TRBV29-1|TRBD2|TRBJ2-6|NA
CSVDGGGASGANVLTF
TGCAGCGTTGACGGCGGGGGTGCCTCTGGGGCCAACGTCCTGACTTTC
>TRBV4-1|TRBD2|TRBJ2-1|NA
CASSPDPGLAVGHEQFF
TGCGCCAGCAGCCCTGATCCGGGACTAGCGGTTGGGCATGAGCAGTTCTTC
>TRBV7-2|NA|TRBJ1-5|NA
CASSLVGDQPQHF
TGTGCCAGCAGCTTAGTCGGAGATCAGCCCCAGCATTTT
>TRBV14|TRBD1|TRBJ2-1|few
CASSPGTAYNEQFF
TGTGCCAGCAGCCCCGGGACAGCCTACAATGAGCAGTTCTTC
>TRBV5-1|NA|TRBJ2-1|NA
CASSLIGEEQFF
TGCGCCAGCAGCTTGATAGGGGAAGAGCAGTTCTTC
>TRBV4-3|NA|TRBJ1-1|NA
CASSQGWPVNTEAFF
TGCGCCAGCAGCCAAGGGTGGCCAGTGAACACTGAAGCTTTCTTT
>TRBV10-3|NA|TRBJ1-5|NA
CAISDSSFQPQHF
TGTGCCATCAGCGACTCTAGTTTTCAGCCCCAGCATTTT
>TRBV7-3|NA|TRBJ1-1|NA
CASRQNMNTEAFF
TGTGCCAGCCGCCAGAACATGAACACTGAAGCTTTCTTT
>TRBV5-1|TRBD1|TRBJ1-2|NA
CASSPEADRGFYGYTF
TGCGCCAGCAGCCCGGAGGCGGACAGGGGGTTCTATGGCTACACCTTC
>TRBV6-5|NA|TRBJ2-3|few
CASRPMLYTDTQYF
TGTGCCAGCAGGCCTATGCTGTACACAGATACGCAGTATTTT
>TRBV19|NA|TRBJ1-2|few
CASNPWGGSPWGYTF
TGTGCCAGTAACCCCTGGGGGGGCAGTCCATGGGGCTACACCTTC
>TRBV29-1|TRBD2|TRBJ2-5|NA
CSVVPKERERGGQETQYF
TGCAGCGTCGTCCCCAAGGAGCGGGAGAGGGGGGGCCAAGAGACCCAGTACTTC
>TRBV30|TRBD1|TRBJ2-6|few
CAWSVIGQGVISGANVLTF
TGTGCCTGGAGTGTAATTGGACAGGGTGTCATATCTGGGGCCAACGTCCTGACTTTC
>TRBV5-6|NA|TRBJ2-7|NA
CASLKRQVSYEQYF
TGTGCCAGCTTAAAGAGACAGGTCTCCTACGAGCAGTACTTC
>TRBV28|NA|TRBJ1-6|NA
CASSSGLGYNSPLHF
TGTGCCAGCAGCTCAGGGCTGGGCTATAATTCACCCCTCCACTTT
>TRBV4-3|NA|TRBJ1-2|once
CASSQDQGVYGYTF
TGCGCCAGCAGCCAAGATCAAGGGGTCTATGGCTACACCTTC